Listed here is a single TCR beta chain. What it binds is not known. These data come from a study of T-cell memory formation after mild COVID-19. Study results and limitations: Clones that shrank (day 15 to 85) were balanced CD4/CD8, whereas later expanders leaned CD4+.

The V gene's germline CDR1 is SGHRS and CDR2 YFSETQ. V lost 4 bases, J lost 5 bases, and 9 bases stayed unmatched. CDR3 length equals 15 residues. TCRdb used MiXCR to reprocess the 5' RACE reads, holding one entry per CDR3 protein. In the table there are a few hundred thousand distinct CDR3 sequences, 13% to 15% of which are singletons. The chain couples TRBV5-1 to TRBJ2-5; TRBD1 aligns across 9 bases. Sequenced material: PBMCs or a T cell subset sorted from them (not recorded which). This sequence originates from a man aged 18 to 29 who had mild COVID-19 (a few samples of this study predate the infection). Cell type and time point are not known. The DNA for the CDR3 is TGCGCCAGCAGCCCTGAACAGGGGGCACGTGAGACCCAGTACTTC. Its translation is CASSPEQGARETQYF.